The next 22 T cell receptor beta chains were all read from a single sample in a study of T cell repertoires in cytomegalovirus infection. TCRdb re-analysed the reads in MiXCR, keeping a single row per CDR3 protein. The table includes about 460,000 distinct CDR3 sequences, 10% to 12% detected once. Sequenced sample: PBMCs. The receptors derive from a human donor in good health (CMV status not recorded). Some clones in this sample may be carry-over from other donors' samples.

This clonotype was detected ten times or more. The chain combines TRBV7-3 with TRBJ2-2; D is unclear. The V and J ends lost 5 bases and 6 bases respectively, with 7 bases between them. The germline V gene has CDR1 SGHTA and CDR2 FQGTGA. This CDR3 spans 12 amino acids. CDR3 nucleotide sequence: TGTGCCAGCAGCCCCCCGGCCGGGGAGCTGTTTTTT. It codes for CASSPPAGELFF.

This clonotype occurred many times. The chain uses TRBV15 and TRBJ2-2; D is tentatively TRBD1 or TRBD2 (5 bases each). The CDR3 length is 14 residues. The V end lost 3 bases, the J end lost 6 bases, and 11 bases lay between the germline ends. In germline, CDR1 is LNHNV, CDR2 YYDKDF (reference sequence). CDR3: CATSSGKQAGELFF. CDR3 nucleotide sequence: TGTGCCACCAGCAGCGGGAAACAGGCCGGGGAGCTGTTTTTT.

This clonotype was counted only a few times. The genes are TRBV28 and TRBJ2-7; D is unclear. Germline-derived CDR1 and CDR2 are MDHEN and SYDVKM. Trimming pared 3 bases from V and 3 bases from J, leaving 15 bases between. The CDR3 length is 15 residues. This CDR3 is CASSLAPGTRYEQYF. Here the CDR3 DNA reads TGTGCCAGCAGTTTGGCCCCGGGCACGCGCTACGAGCAGTACTTC.

This clonotype was detected many times. The chain has TRBV5-1 and TRBJ2-1, with 9 bases aligning to TRBD1. J gave up 7 bases and V 0 bases, and 5 bases lay outside the gene matches. This CDR3 region has 15 residues. Germline-derived CDR1 and CDR2 are SGHRS and YFSETQ. The chain's CDR3 is CASSLEGTGSNEQFF. The DNA of the CDR3 is TGCGCCAGCAGCTTGGAGGGGACAGGGTCGAATGAGCAGTTCTTC.

This clonotype appeared many times. This sequence joins TRBV28 and TRBJ2-3; possibly TRBD2 for D (6 bases). The CDR3 runs 15 residues. V was pared by 5 bases and J by 2 bases, with 14 bases between. Per germline, CDR1 MDHEN and CDR2 SYDVKM. CDR3 residues: CASSPPGLITDTQYF. DNA for the CDR3: TGTGCCAGCAGTCCCCCGGGACTTATCACAGATACGCAGTATTTT.

The chain carries TRBV28 and TRBJ2-1; TRBD2 matches at 7 bases. The ends lost 8 bases at V and 6 bases at J; junction bases unmatched: 7. Germline assignment: CDR1 MDHEN and CDR2 SYDVKM. The CDR3 runs to 13 residues. The CDR3, as DNA: TGTGCCAGCGGGAGGGAGGATGTCAATGAGCAGTTCTTC. This sequence encodes CASGREDVNEQFF.

The sample holds many counts of this clonotype. The chain joins TRBV7-9 to TRBJ2-7, with unresolved D. CDR3 size: 14 residues. Germline V gene lookup returns CDR1 SEHNR and CDR2 FQNEAQ (reference sequence). Deletions cut 5 bases from V and 2 bases from J, with 13 bases between. CDR3 DNA: TGTGCCAGCAGCCCGGAGACACTTACCTACGAGCAGTACTTC. This encodes CASSPETLTYEQYF.

This clonotype was seen at least ten times. This chain connects TRBV20-1 to TRBJ2-7; 10 bases align to TRBD1. The CDR3 runs to 15 residues. Germline V gives CDR1 DFQATT, CDR2 SNEGSKA (reference sequence). With 5 bases clipped from V and 9 bases from J, the junction kept 16 bases outside the gene matches. CDR3 nucleotides: TGCAGTGCTCCTTACCGGGACAGGGGTTTTGGGGTGCAGTACTTC. As protein: CSAPYRDRGFGVQYF.

This clonotype was detected only a few times. CDR3 protein: CASGPRTGNYNEQFF. CDR3 bases: TGTGCCAGCGGTCCTCGGACAGGAAACTACAATGAGCAGTTCTTC. This chain joins TRBV13 and TRBJ2-1; 7 bases match TRBD1. There are 15 residues in the CDR3. In germline, CDR1 is PRHDT, CDR2 FYEKMQ (reference sequence). Germline trimming cut 8 bases from V and 3 bases from J; bases unmatched to any gene: 10.

This clonotype was seen many times. This sequence joins TRBV6-6 and TRBJ1-1; 9 nucleotides agree with TRBD1. The junction had 8 bases not matched to a gene; V was cut back by 2 bases and J by 4 bases. Germline lookup yields CDR1 MNHNY and CDR2 SVGAGI (reference sequence). CDR3 size: 16 residues. The CDR3 loop reads CASSYNRGLLSTEAFF. In nucleotides, the CDR3 is TGTGCCAGCAGTTACAACAGGGGGCTGCTGAGCACTGAAGCTTTCTTT.

This clonotype has just a few counts. As DNA, the CDR3 is TGCAGTGCGGGGGAGGTGGGCAGTAGTCCCACTGAAGCTTTCTTT. It specifies CSAGEVGSSPTEAFF. This rearrangement joins TRBV20-1 to TRBJ1-1, with D possibly being TRBD1 (5 bases). Germline CDR1 DFQATT, CDR2 SNEGSKA (reference sequence). Between the trimmed V and J ends, which lost 6 bases and 4 bases, there was a span of 21 bases. This CDR3 has 15 amino acids.

About this clonotype itself: With a much larger clone just one base away, this may be a read error. The chain couples TRBV29-1 to TRBJ2-3; unclear D gene. Per the germline V gene, CDR1 is SQVTM and CDR2 is ANQGSEA. This CDR3 spans 13 amino acids. V was pared by 2 bases and J by 4 bases, with 10 bases between. Written as DNA, the CDR3 is TGCAGCGTTGAAATGGTAGCCTCAGATACGCAGTATTTT. Translation: CSVEMVASDTQYF.

This clonotype was seen ten or more times. The junction does not match germline at one end; this may be a read error. V usage is TRBV20-1 and J usage is TRBJ2-7; D is possibly TRBD1 (7 bases). The CDR3 consists of 13 residues. Germline V gene sequence: CDR1 DFQATT, CDR2 SNEGSKA (reference sequence). The CDR3 here is CSALPTGRGVVDF. CDR3 coding DNA: TGCAGTGCTCTTCCTACGGGCAGGGGGGTGGTGGACTTC.

The CDR3: CSARDQGGNQPQHF. CDR3 DNA sequence: TGCAGTGCTAGAGATCAGGGGGGAAATCAGCCCCAGCATTTT. V and J are TRBV20-1 and TRBJ1-5; 7 bases align to TRBD1. The CDR3 totals 14 residues. After removal of 0 bases from V and 4 bases from J, the junction contained 3 bases not matched to a gene. The germline gives CDR1 DFQATT, CDR2 SNEGSKA (reference sequence).

This chain links TRBV5-1 with TRBJ2-1; maybe TRBD2 (5 bases). Per the germline V gene, CDR1 is SGHRS and CDR2 is YFSETQ. This CDR3 is built from 16 residues. Trimming took 3 bases from V and 3 from J, leaving 16 bases between them. The CDR3 region has the DNA TGCGCCAGCAGCTCCTCCCCAGCGGAGAACTACAATGAGCAGTTCTTC. The encoded protein is CASSSSPAENYNEQFF.

There are many counts of this clonotype. V and J are TRBV4-1 and TRBJ1-2; D ambiguous. CDR3 length equals 17 residues. CDR1 and CDR2 from the germline V gene are MGHRA and YSYEKL. The V and J ends lost 3 bases and 7 bases respectively, with 24 bases between them. CDR3 nucleotide sequence: TGCGCCAGCAGCCACGCTACCTTGGACTCTCTGAAGGGTGGCTACACCTTC. Its protein product is CASSHATLDSLKGGYTF.

This clonotype was picked up many times. The chain links TRBV7-9 to TRBJ2-7; D perhaps matches TRBD2 (5 bases). The germline V gene encodes CDR1 SEHNR and CDR2 FQNEAQ (reference sequence). This CDR3 has 14 amino acids. V was pared by 1 base and J by 1 base, with 8 bases between. The CDR3 DNA reads as TGTGCCAGCAGCTTAGGGGGAGAGTCCTACGAGCAGTACTTC. Translation gives CASSLGGESYEQYF.

This clonotype was recorded at least ten times. The chain couples TRBV9 to TRBJ1-5; D gene ambiguous. The germline CDR1 and CDR2 sequences are SGDLS and YYNGEE. The germline V and J ends were trimmed by 4 bases and 4 bases, with 15 bases remaining between them. The CDR3 loop spans 15 amino acids. The CDR3, as DNA: TGTGCCAGCAGCCGATCCTCCTCTTGGAATCAGCCCCAGCATTTT. Translated: CASSRSSSWNQPQHF.

This clonotype was recorded at least ten times. The chain joins TRBV6-1 to TRBJ2-1; possibly TRBD2 for D (6 bases). The ends were cut back, 6 bases at V and 7 bases at J, with 13 bases in the middle. This CDR3 has 13 residues. Germline V gives CDR1 MNHNS, CDR2 SASEGT. Here the CDR3 reads CASSGTVKNEQFF. The DNA of the CDR3 is TGTGCCAGCAGCGGGACTGTGAAAAATGAGCAGTTCTTC.

This clonotype was seen at least ten times. This chain links TRBV5-6 with TRBJ1-5; unclear D gene. The V gene lost 2 bases and the J gene lost 0 bases, with 9 bases spanning the gap. The CDR3 runs to 15 residues. The germline CDR1 and CDR2 sequences are SGHDT and YYEEEE. CDR3 sequence reads: CASSLSQLSNQPQHF. The CDR3 coding sequence is TGTGCCAGCAGCTTAAGCCAACTTAGCAATCAGCCCCAGCATTTT.

In this sample, this clonotype turned up many times. The junction departs from germline at one end; a sequencing error may be responsible. The rearrangement links TRBV5-1 to TRBJ2-1, with 10 positions matching TRBD2. CDR3 length: 15 amino acids. Germline V gene data show CDR1 as SGHRS and CDR2 as YFSETQ. Here the CDR3 reads CASSLLAGSYNEQFF. DNA of the CDR3: TGTGCCAGCAGCCTACTAGCGGGGTCCTACAATGAGCAGTTCTTC.

This clonotype was counted between two and nine times. V usage is TRBV12-3 or TRBV12-4 and J usage is TRBJ2-2; unclear D gene. V dropped 3 bases and J dropped 3 bases, with 8 bases sitting between them. The CDR3 length is 14 residues. The CDR3 loop is CASSFTVDTGELFF. The DNA of the CDR3 is TGTGCCAGCAGTTTTACTGTGGACACCGGGGAGCTGTTTTTT.